The 27 T cell receptor beta chains in this list originate from one sample, sequenced in a study of shared clonotypes between healthy human individuals. Positively selected for CCR7, the CD45RO-negative cells used as naive CD8 cells excluded terminally differentiated effector memory CD45RA+ cells. Assay: immunoSEQ multiplex PCR; the TCRdb copy retains only in-frame clones and omits some. The sample yields hundreds of thousands of clones, roughly 98% seen once. Sequenced: naive CD8+ T cells sorted from blood. Every receptor here comes from a young man in good health.

The rearrangement joins TRBV14 to TRBJ2-7; TRBD2 agrees at 10 bases. CDR1 SGHDN and CDR2 FVKESK come from the germline V gene. Trimming at V came to 4 bases and at J to 4 bases, leaving 7 bases not matched to a gene. There are 15 residues in the CDR3. Here the CDR3 DNA reads TGTGCCAGCAGCCCATCTCTAGCGGGAGTGTACGAGCAGTACTTC. Amino acid sequence: CASSPSLAGVYEQYF.

V gene TRBV7-6 combines with J gene TRBJ2-7; D is possibly TRBD2 (5 bases). Trimming removed 1 base from V and 2 bases from J, with 12 bases in between. In germline, CDR1 is SGHVS, CDR2 FNYEAQ. CDR3 size: 15 residues. The CDR3 region has the DNA TGTGCCAGCAGCTTAGTGGTCGGGGATACCTACGAGCAGTACTTC. Translating it yields CASSLVVGDTYEQYF.

The V gene is TRBV7-3, the J gene TRBJ1-4; 7 bases are shared with TRBD1. The CDR3 sequence is 17 residues long. Germline assignment: CDR1 SGHTA and CDR2 FQGTGA. Germline trimming cut 4 bases from V and 6 bases from J; bases unmatched to any gene: 14. Here the CDR3 reads CASSWADRPRRDEKLFF. In nucleotides, the CDR3 is TGTGCCAGCAGCTGGGCGGACAGGCCTAGGAGGGATGAAAAACTGTTTTTT.

The rearrangement joins TRBV27 to TRBJ1-2; D gene ambiguous. Germline CDR1 reads MNHEY; CDR2 reads SMNVEV (reference sequence). This CDR3 has 12 amino acids. V lost 6 bases to trimming and J lost 4 bases, with 9 bases between them. The CDR3 region is CASRGISYGYTF. The CDR3 nucleotides are TGTGCCAGCAGGGGGATATCCTATGGCTACACCTTC.

The chain is built from TRBV15 and TRBJ2-7, with a possible D match to TRBD2 (5 bases). Trimming stripped 1 base from V and 4 bases from J, with 11 bases between. CDR1 and CDR2 (germline): LNHNV, YYDKDF (reference sequence). This CDR3 is built from 14 residues. The CDR3 nucleotides read TGTGCCACCAGCAGAGTTTTCACTAGATACGAGCAGTACTTC. It specifies CATSRVFTRYEQYF.

This chain links TRBV5-5 with TRBJ2-2; a possible D gene is TRBD1 (6 bases). The V gene's germline CDR1 is SGHKS and CDR2 YYEKEE (reference sequence). The V end lost 2 bases, the J end lost 7 bases, and 15 bases lay between the germline ends. This CDR3 has 15 residues. In DNA form, the CDR3 reads TGTGCCAGCAGCTTTTTGTCAGGGGCAGTCGGGGAGCTGTTTTTT. Its translation is CASSFLSGAVGELFF.

This clone was observed once. The rearrangement uses TRBV5-5 and TRBJ2-2; a weak D match, TRBD1 (6 bases). Per the germline V gene, CDR1 is SGHKS and CDR2 is YYEKEE (reference sequence). Trimming took off 0 bases at V and 5 bases at J, with 11 bases between the two ends. The CDR3 contains 15 residues. The CDR3 nucleotides read TGTGCCAGCAGCTTGGTACCAGGGGAGACCGGGGAGCTGTTTTTT. Translating it yields CASSLVPGETGELFF.

V gene TRBV4-2 combines with J gene TRBJ2-7, with 10 positions matching TRBD2. In germline, CDR1 is LGHNA, CDR2 YNFKEQ. V trimming: 3 bases; J trimming: 4 bases; junction bases outside the gene matches: 6. There are 15 residues in the CDR3. CDR3 sequence: CASSQAPAGGYEQYF. As DNA, the CDR3 is TGTGCCAGCAGCCAGGCTCCAGCGGGAGGGTACGAGCAGTACTTC.

The rearrangement joins TRBV28 to TRBJ2-2; D unresolved. Germline values: CDR1 MDHEN, CDR2 SYDVKM. The CDR3 extends over 15 amino acids. V shed 4 bases and J shed 4 bases, with 13 bases lying between them. The CDR3 bases are TGTGCCAGCAGTTCGGCCTTGGGCCGCACCGGGGAGCTGTTTTTT. Protein sequence: CASSSALGRTGELFF.

The chain carries TRBV7-9 and TRBJ2-3, with 7 nucleotides matching TRBD1. The J segment lost 3 bases and the V segment lost 5 bases, leaving 11 bases of the junction unmatched. The CDR3 has 16 amino acids. Germline loops: CDR1 SEHNR, CDR2 FQNEAQ (reference sequence). The CDR3 coding sequence is TGTGCCAGCAGCCCACCGGGACAGAAAGGGACAGATACGCAGTATTTT. This sequence encodes CASSPPGQKGTDTQYF.

As concerns this clone: The sample carries other DNA sequences with the same CDR3. The chain uses TRBV9 and TRBJ2-1; D is unresolved. Deletions cut 10 bases from V and 6 bases from J, with 8 bases between. The germline CDR1 and CDR2 sequences are SGDLS and YYNGEE. CDR3 length: 10 residues. For the CDR3, the DNA is TGTGCCTCGGGCGGCAATGAGCAGTTCTTC. This codes for CASGGNEQFF.

The CDR3, as DNA: TGTGCCAGCAGCGTAGTCGGCTCGGGAGGGCCCGTCACAGATACGCAGTATTTT. Translation: CASSVVGSGGPVTDTQYF. The V and J genes are TRBV9 and TRBJ2-3; 8 bases map to TRBD2. The V segment lost 0 bases and the J segment 2 bases; nucleotides outside the gene matches: 11. The V gene's germline CDR1 is SGDLS and CDR2 YYNGEE. The CDR3 is 18 residues long.

V usage is TRBV21-1 and J usage is TRBJ2-2; the tabulated D call, TRBD1, remains unverified against the DNA. TRBV21-1 counts as a pseudogene. CDR3 length: 15 amino acids. For the CDR3, the DNA is TGTGCCAGCAGCAAAGACCACAGGGGATCCGGGGAGCTGTTTTTT. Its protein product is CASSKDHRGSGELFF.

The genes are TRBV7-9 and TRBJ2-7; D gene ambiguous. The CDR3 loop spans 14 amino acids. Trimming left V 5 bases short and J 3 bases short, with 14 bases between. Germline V gene data show CDR1 as SEHNR and CDR2 as FQNEAQ (reference sequence). This CDR3 reads CASSPPALRYEQYF. CDR3 sequence (DNA): TGTGCCAGCAGCCCCCCGGCGTTACGCTACGAGCAGTACTTC.

The rearrangement links TRBV6-5 to TRBJ1-1, with a weak D call TRBD1 (5 bases). This CDR3 contains 15 residues. CDR1 and CDR2 (germline): MNHEY, SVGAGI. The V gene lost 6 bases and the J gene lost 3 bases, with 17 bases spanning the gap. The CDR3 here is CASRDAWGKDTEAFF. Here the CDR3 DNA reads TGTGCCAGCAGGGACGCGTGGGGGAAGGACACTGAAGCTTTCTTT.

This clone was counted between two and nine times. This chain connects TRBV7-9 to TRBJ2-2, with 8 nucleotides matching TRBD1. In germline, CDR1 is SEHNR, CDR2 FQNEAQ (reference sequence). This CDR3 region has 15 residues. Unmatched junction bases numbered 7, after V lost 5 bases and J lost 5 bases. DNA of the CDR3: TGTGCCAGCAGCCCATCGACAGGGGCGACCGGGGAGCTGTTTTTT. Its translation: CASSPSTGATGELFF.

The chain uses TRBV7-9 and TRBJ2-1, with D possibly matching TRBD1 (6 bases). Germline V gives CDR1 SEHNR, CDR2 FQNEAQ (reference sequence). V lost 2 bases and J 8 bases, leaving 13 bases between the germline ends. The CDR3 totals 14 residues. CDR3 protein: CASSLIGGLDEQFF. In nucleotides, the CDR3 is TGTGCCAGCAGCTTAATTGGGGGCCTGGATGAGCAGTTCTTC. The entire variable domain, with the rest obtained from reference TRBV7-9 and TRBJ2-1, is as follows: DTGVSQNPRHKITKRGQNVTFRCDPISEHNRLYWYRQTLGQGPEFLTYFQNEAQLEKSRLLSDRFSAERPKGSFSTLEIQRTEQGDSAMYLCASSLIGGLDEQFFGPGTRLTVL.

In this sample, this clone turned up once. The chain recombines TRBV9 with TRBJ1-4; D gene ambiguous. Trimming cost V 0 bases and J 6 bases, with 6 bases left between them. This CDR3 is 13 amino acids long. The germline CDR1 and CDR2 sequences are SGDLS and YYNGEE. The CDR3 protein is CASSVGFDEKLFF. The DNA for the CDR3 is TGTGCCAGCAGCGTAGGGTTCGATGAAAAACTGTTTTTT.

This clone was counted once. The CDR3 bases are TGTGCCAGCAGTTTACGGGGCGGGATTAGCACCGGGGAGCTGTTTTTT. As protein: CASSLRGGISTGELFF. The chain employs TRBV27 and TRBJ2-2, with D tentatively TRBD2 (6 bases). Trimming took off 2 bases at V and 4 bases at J, with 14 bases between the two ends. Germline values: CDR1 MNHEY, CDR2 SMNVEV (reference sequence). The CDR3 has 16 residues.

The V call is TRBV13, the J call TRBJ1-1; D uncertain. Germline V lookup: CDR1 PRHDT, CDR2 FYEKMQ (reference sequence). The CDR3 runs 12 residues. V lost 2 bases to trimming and J lost 4 bases, with 5 bases between them. CDR3 sequence (DNA): TGTGCCAGCAGCTTACGCGGCACTGAAGCTTTCTTT. This encodes CASSLRGTEAFF.

Regarding this clone: The junction differs from germline at one of its ends, possibly a read error. The V gene is TRBV6-5, the J gene TRBJ2-1; D may be TRBD2 (5 bases). The CDR3 consists of 14 residues. Germline CDR1 reads MNHEY; CDR2 reads SVGAGI. CDR3 amino acids: CTTSWTASYNEQFF. CDR3 bases: TGCACCACCTCATGGACTGCTTCCTACAATGAGCAGTTCTTC.

This chain uses TRBV7-8 with TRBJ1-5; D uncertain. Germline loops: CDR1 SGHVS, CDR2 FQNEAQ. This CDR3 spans 13 amino acids. Trimming took off 5 bases at V and 7 bases at J, with 12 bases between the two ends. The CDR3 DNA sequence: TGTGCCAGCAGCCCCCTCTCCTACCAGCCCCAGCATTTT. Protein sequence: CASSPLSYQPQHF.

J is TRBJ2-7 and V is TRBV4-3; 10 bases map to TRBD1. Germline CDR1 and CDR2: LGHNA and YSLEER. CDR3 length: 15 residues. V was clipped by 4 bases and J by 4 bases; unmatched bases: 7. The CDR3 here is CASSLLTGGLYEQYF. The CDR3 DNA reads TGCGCCAGCAGCCTACTGACAGGGGGCCTTTACGAGCAGTACTTC.

The genes are TRBV9 and TRBJ2-5; D is perhaps TRBD1 (6 bases). The V gene lost 6 bases and the J gene lost 1 base, with 10 bases spanning the gap. CDR1 and CDR2 from the germline V gene are SGDLS and YYNGEE. CDR3 size: 13 residues. The CDR3 coding sequence is TGTGCCAGCACCGGACAGTCCCAAGAGACCCAGTACTTC. It translates to CASTGQSQETQYF.

The chain employs TRBV19 and TRBJ1-2; D not resolved. V dropped 3 bases and J dropped 5 bases, with 7 bases sitting between them. CDR1 LNHDA and CDR2 SQIVND come from the germline V gene (reference sequence). CDR3 length: 12 residues. Here the CDR3 DNA reads TGTGCCAGTAGTATGCGACCTTATGGCTACACCTTC. Its protein product is CASSMRPYGYTF.

The chain links TRBV18 to TRBJ1-2, with TRBD1 matching 7 bases. From germline, CDR1 is KGHSH and CDR2 LQKENI. The CDR3 length is 16 residues. J was trimmed by 2 bases and V by 4 bases; bases with no gene match: 10. The CDR3: CASSRPSGGSNYGYTF. Here the CDR3 DNA reads TGTGCCAGCTCACGTCCCTCAGGGGGATCAAACTATGGCTACACCTTC.

This chain links TRBV13 with TRBJ1-2; the match to TRBD1 covers 8 bases. Germline V gene data show CDR1 as PRHDT and CDR2 as FYEKMQ (reference sequence). The CDR3 runs to 14 residues. Trimming removed 5 bases from V and 7 bases from J; junction bases left unmatched: 9. The CDR3 protein is CASSQGSGGSGYTF. CDR3 coding DNA: TGTGCCAGCAGCCAGGGGTCAGGGGGCAGTGGCTACACCTTC.